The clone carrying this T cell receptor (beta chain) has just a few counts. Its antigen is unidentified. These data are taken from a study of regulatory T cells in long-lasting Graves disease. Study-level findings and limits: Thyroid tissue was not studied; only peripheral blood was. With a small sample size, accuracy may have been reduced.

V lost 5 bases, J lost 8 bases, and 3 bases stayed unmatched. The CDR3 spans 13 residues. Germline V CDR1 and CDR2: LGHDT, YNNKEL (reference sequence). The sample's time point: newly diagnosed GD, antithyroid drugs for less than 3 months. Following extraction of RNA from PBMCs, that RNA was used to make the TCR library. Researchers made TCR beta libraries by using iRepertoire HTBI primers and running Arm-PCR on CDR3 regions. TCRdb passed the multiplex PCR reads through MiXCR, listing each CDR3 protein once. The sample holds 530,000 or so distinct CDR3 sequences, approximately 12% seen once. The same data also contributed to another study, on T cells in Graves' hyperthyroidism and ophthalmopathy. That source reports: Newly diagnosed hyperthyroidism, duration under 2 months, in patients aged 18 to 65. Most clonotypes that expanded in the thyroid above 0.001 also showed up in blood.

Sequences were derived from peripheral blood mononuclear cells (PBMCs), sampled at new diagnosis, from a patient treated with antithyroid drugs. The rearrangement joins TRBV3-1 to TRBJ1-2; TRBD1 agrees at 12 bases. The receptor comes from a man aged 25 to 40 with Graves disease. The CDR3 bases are TGTGCCAGCAGCGCCGGGACAGGGGGCGGCTACACCTTC. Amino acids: CASSAGTGGGYTF.